What follows are 23 T cell receptor beta chains derived from one specimen sequenced in a study (dated by TCRdb to 2021 to 2024). Libraries came from the immunoSEQ multiplex PCR assay. This is the immuneACCESS table as TCRdb keeps it, with only in-frame sequences that have V and J called. A part of the clones is gone; compared with another copy, unresolved V genes explain less than half, and the rest is unexplained. Here the sample has tens of thousands of clones; 80% to 95% occur a single time. The top ten clonotypes cover roughly 4% of the sample. The sequencing sample was made of PBMCs. The receptors derive from a man aged 40-49 years with rheumatoid arthritis.

This clone occurred once. The rearrangement uses TRBV20-1 and TRBJ1-1; D might be TRBD1 (5 bases). Germline CDR1 DFQATT, CDR2 SNEGSKA (reference sequence). V was pared by 6 bases and J by 6 bases, with 11 bases between. The CDR3 is made up of 11 amino acids. The CDR3 region has the DNA TGCAGTGCCCGCCCGGGGGCTGAAGCTTTCTTT. It encodes CSARPGAEAFF.

The chain links TRBV12-5 to TRBJ1-1; D perhaps matches TRBD1 (6 bases). Trimming removed 6 bases from V and 4 bases from J, with 15 bases in between. Germline V gene sequence: CDR1 LGHNT, CDR2 FRNRAP. The CDR3 extends over 14 amino acids. CDR3: CASGLGGGGTEAFF. The DNA for the CDR3 is TGTGCTAGTGGCCTAGGGGGGGGAGGCACTGAAGCTTTCTTT.

The V call is TRBV4-2, the J call TRBJ2-2, with TRBD2 matching 7 bases. The germline gives CDR1 LGHNA, CDR2 YNFKEQ. V was pared by 0 bases and J by 7 bases, with 11 bases of the junction left unmatched. There are 17 residues in the CDR3. The CDR3 DNA reads as TGTGCCAGCAGCCAAGAAACGGGACTACCCCTGTACGGGGAGCTGTTTTTT. Encoded protein: CASSQETGLPLYGELFF.

The rearrangement links TRBV30 to TRBJ2-1; D is perhaps TRBD1 (5 bases). From germline, CDR1 is GTSNPN and CDR2 SVGIG (reference sequence). The CDR3 covers 13 residues. V was pared by 5 bases and J by 2 bases, with 10 bases between. Here the CDR3 DNA reads TGTGCCTGGGCGGACATAGCCTACAATGAGCAGTTCTTC. It codes for CAWADIAYNEQFF.

The CDR3 bases are TGTGCCAGCAGGAAAGGACAGGCTAGCCAAGAGACCCAGTACTTC. Its translation: CASRKGQASQETQYF. V gene TRBV6-5 combines with J gene TRBJ2-5, with 7 nucleotides matching TRBD1. With 6 bases clipped from V and 1 base from J, the junction kept 8 bases outside the gene matches. Germline V gene sequence: CDR1 MNHEY, CDR2 SVGAGI. The CDR3 length is 15 residues.

The chain carries TRBV6-1 and TRBJ2-7, with D possibly matching TRBD1 (6 bases). V was shortened by 0 bases and J by 0 bases, with 9 bases between the two germline ends. Germline values: CDR1 MNHNS, CDR2 SASEGT. The CDR3 has 15 amino acids. The CDR3 sequence: CASSEASTGSYEQYF. DNA of the CDR3: TGTGCCAGCAGTGAAGCGTCGACAGGCTCCTACGAGCAGTACTTC.

The chain combines TRBV6-5 with TRBJ1-3, with 10 nucleotides matching TRBD1. This CDR3 region has 15 residues. Unmatched junction bases numbered 4, after V lost 8 bases and J lost 0 bases. Looked up from germline, CDR1 is MNHEY and CDR2 is SVGAGI. CDR3 DNA: TGTGCCAGCTTAAGGACAGGGGGCTCTGGAAACACCATATATTTT. Translated, it gives CASLRTGGSGNTIYF.

The V and J genes are TRBV3-1 (or the pseudogene TRBV3-2) and TRBJ1-6, with 9 bases that match TRBD1. CDR3 size: 17 residues. Germline V lookup: CDR1 LGHDT, CDR2 YNNKEL (reference sequence). With V trimmed by 1 base and J by 6 bases, 7 bases remained unmatched. DNA of the CDR3: TGTGCCAGCAGCCAAGTAGCACAGGGGGCGCGTAATTCACCCCTCCACTTT. The encoded protein is CASSQVAQGARNSPLHF.

This chain links TRBV5-1 with TRBJ1-2; D possibly corresponds to TRBD1 (5 bases). Per germline, CDR1 SGHRS and CDR2 YFSETQ. The V end was cut by 4 bases, the J end by 1 base, with 17 bases between. This CDR3 region has 16 residues. The CDR3 nucleotides read TGCGCCAGCAGCCCCCTGGCAGGGATCGATAACTATGGCTACACCTTC. Amino acid sequence: CASSPLAGIDNYGYTF.

V usage is TRBV7-6 and J usage is TRBJ2-1, with TRBD2 identical over 7 bases. V lost 2 bases and J lost 0; bases outside the gene matches: 13. CDR1 is SGHVS and CDR2 is FNYEAQ in the germline V gene. The CDR3 consists of 19 residues. The CDR3 DNA reads TGTGCCAGCAGCTTACCGCGAGGAGGGAGGGCGTCCTCCTACAATGAGCAGTTCTTC. Translated: CASSLPRGGRASSYNEQFF.

This chain links TRBV2 with TRBJ2-2; 7 positions match TRBD1. Germline values: CDR1 SNHLY, CDR2 FYNNEI. V trimming: 11 bases; J trimming: 6 bases; junction bases outside the gene matches: 12. The CDR3 loop spans 14 amino acids. Written as DNA, the CDR3 is TGTGCCGGGCAGACAGGGTTAGGGTCCGGGGAGCTGTTTTTT. It translates to CAGQTGLGSGELFF. The full variable domain, completed using reference TRBV2 and TRBJ2-2, is EPEVTQTPSHQVTQMGQEVILRCVPISNHLYFYWYRQILGQKVEFLVSFYNNEISEKSEIFDDQFSVERPDGSNFTLKIRSTKLEDSAMYFCAGQTGLGSGELFFGEGSRLTVL.

The CDR3, as DNA: TGTGCCACCACAAGGACTCGGGACACCGGGGAGCTGTTTTTT. Protein product: CATTRTRDTGELFF. The rearrangement uses TRBV25-1 and TRBJ2-2, with TRBD2 as a possible D gene (5 bases). The V and J ends lost 10 bases and 3 bases respectively, with 15 bases between them. The germline V gene has CDR1 MGHDK and CDR2 SYGVNS. This CDR3 has 14 residues.

The chain is built from TRBV19 and TRBJ1-5; 11 nucleotides align to TRBD1. Trimming cost V 6 bases and J 7 bases; bases outside gene matches: 8. Germline lookup yields CDR1 LNHDA and CDR2 SQIVND (reference sequence). The CDR3 covers 15 residues. The CDR3: CASRGSDRGQQPQHF. Here the CDR3 DNA reads TGTGCCAGTAGGGGCTCGGACAGGGGGCAACAGCCCCAGCATTTT.

The rearrangement links TRBV28 to TRBJ1-5; 12 bases fit TRBD1. V lost 7 bases, J lost 5 bases, and 6 bases stayed unmatched. Germline values: CDR1 MDHEN, CDR2 SYDVKM. The CDR3 is made up of 15 amino acids. This chain's CDR3 is CASTGDRGLDQPQHF. CDR3 in DNA: TGTGCCAGCACGGGGGACAGGGGGCTCGATCAGCCCCAGCATTTT.

V gene TRBV11-3 combines with J gene TRBJ2-3, with TRBD2 matching 8 bases. Per germline, CDR1 SGHNT and CDR2 YENEEA. The V gene end was trimmed by 5 bases and the J gene end by 5 bases; junction bases not matched to a gene: 9. This CDR3 comprises 15 residues. Here the CDR3 reads CASSPGRGAGDTQYF. In nucleotides, the CDR3 is TGTGCCAGCAGCCCGGGGCGGGGGGCTGGAGATACGCAGTATTTT.

The chain employs TRBV27 and TRBJ2-1; 13 bases match TRBD2. Germline CDR1 reads MNHEY; CDR2 reads SMNVEV (reference sequence). CDR3 size: 16 residues. V was clipped by 5 bases and J by 2 bases; unmatched bases: 3. CDR3: CASSKTSGRTYNEQFF. Here the CDR3 DNA reads TGTGCCAGCAGTAAGACTAGCGGGAGGACCTACAATGAGCAGTTCTTC.

The chain recombines TRBV7-9 with TRBJ1-2; tentative D call: TRBD1 (5 bases). CDR3 length equals 11 residues. V lost 9 bases to trimming and J lost 8 bases, with 13 bases between them. CDR1 SEHNR and CDR2 FQNEAQ come from the germline V gene (reference sequence). The CDR3, as DNA: TGTGCCAGTTCTGGGGGTTTGGGCTACACCTTC. It specifies CASSGGLGYTF. The entire variable domain, with the rest obtained from reference TRBV7-9 and TRBJ1-2, is as follows: DTGVSQNPRHKITKRGQNVTFRCDPISEHNRLYWYRQTLGQGPEFLTYFQNEAQLEKSRLLSDRFSAERPKGSFSTLEIQRTEQGDSAMYLCASSGGLGYTFGSGTRLTVV.

The rearrangement joins TRBV5-1 to TRBJ2-7, with 9 bases matching TRBD2. J gave up 0 bases and V 4 bases, and 8 bases lay outside the gene matches. The CDR3 is made up of 16 amino acids. The germline V gene encodes CDR1 SGHRS and CDR2 YFSETQ. The chain's CDR3 is CASSQRVAGASYEQYF. The CDR3 nucleotides read TGCGCCAGCAGCCAGAGGGTAGCGGGGGCCTCCTACGAGCAGTACTTC.

V gene TRBV2 combines with J gene TRBJ1-4; D remains ambiguous. The ends were cut back, 8 bases at V and 7 bases at J, with 11 bases in the middle. Germline V gene sequence: CDR1 SNHLY, CDR2 FYNNEI. This CDR3 has 12 residues. The CDR3 DNA sequence: TGTGCCAGCTCGGAGGCGGGTGAAAAACTGTTTTTT. Its translation is CASSEAGEKLFF.

This chain connects TRBV3-1 (or the pseudogene TRBV3-2) to TRBJ1-5; no clear D gene. V lost 1 base to trimming and J lost 7 bases, with 8 bases between them. Per the germline V gene, CDR1 is LGHDT and CDR2 is YNNKEL (reference sequence). CDR3 length: 13 amino acids. CDR3 sequence (DNA): TGTGCCAGCAGCCAAGTTTATGACCAGCCCCAGCATTTT. This sequence encodes CASSQVYDQPQHF.

For the CDR3, the DNA is TGTGCCAGCAGCTTAATCAGTGGTCCCCAAGAGACCCAGTACTTC. This gives the protein CASSLISGPQETQYF. The genes are TRBV7-3 and TRBJ2-5, with D unclear. V lost 1 base and J lost 1, with 10 bases in between. CDR3 length equals 15 residues. Per the germline V gene, CDR1 is SGHTA and CDR2 is FQGTGA.

V and J are TRBV6-5 and TRBJ1-1; D remains ambiguous. CDR3 length: 13 amino acids. V lost 9 bases to trimming and J lost 4 bases, with 15 bases between them. Per the germline V gene, CDR1 is MNHEY and CDR2 is SVGAGI. The CDR3, as DNA: TGTGCCAGTGAAACTCAGGTCGGCACTGAAGCTTTCTTT. It yields the protein CASETQVGTEAFF.

This clone was seen just once. The gene calls are TRBV5-5 and TRBJ1-2; tentatively, D is TRBD1 (6 bases). The CDR3 is 13 residues long. V shed 0 bases and J shed 7 bases, with 10 bases lying between them. Germline assignment: CDR1 SGHKS and CDR2 YYEKEE (reference sequence). The CDR3: CASSLAGAAGYTF. The CDR3 coding sequence is TGTGCCAGCAGCTTGGCAGGGGCGGCTGGCTACACCTTC.